This T cell receptor beta chain was identified in a study of shared clonotypes between healthy human individuals. The table came from immunoSEQ multiplex PCR; TCRdb's copy has only in-frame clones and leaves some out. The sample carries 2.3 million or so clones, 93% recorded once. The CDR3 contains 13 residues. The V end was cut by 2 bases, the J end by 3 bases, with 8 bases between. In germline, CDR1 is SGHDN, CDR2 FVKESK. This TCR came from a man in his late teens or twenties in good health. Some clones in this sample may be carry-over from other donors' samples. The sample comprised naive CD4+ T cells from PBMCs. Subset specified: CD45RA+ positively selected. The chain uses TRBV14 and TRBJ2-7; D uncertain. The CDR3 nucleotides are TGTGCCAGCAGCCAATCGAATCTCTACGAGCAGTACTTC. It specifies CASSQSNLYEQYF.